This is a list of T cell receptor beta chains from one sample in a study of early T cells in non-severe SARS-CoV-2 infection. TCRdb recomputed calls from the 5' RACE reads with MiXCR, one row per CDR3 protein. The sample shows about 29,000 distinct CDR3 sequences, roughly 5% of them seen only once. Input material: whole blood. The source is an adult who was a healthcare worker with PCR-confirmed SARS-CoV-2 infection or an uninfected control (not recorded which). Each CDR3 is given with its conserved first and last residue. The D gene is left open where the match is weak. The listing skips clone size in some rows; elsewhere it reads once, few, many or a size class.

clone_size,j_call,d_call,v_call,cdr3_nt,cdr3_aa
few,TRBJ1-6,.,TRBV20-1,TGCAGTGCTCTCCGGGGGGAGAGCTCCTATAATTCACCCCTCCACTTT,CSALRGESSYNSPLHF
few,TRBJ2-3,TRBD1,TRBV29-1,TGCAGCGTTCCGGGACAGCTTCACACAGATACGCAGTATTTT,CSVPGQLHTDTQYF
many,TRBJ2-7,TRBD2,TRBV20-1,TGCAGTGCTAAAGCTAGCGGGGGGTTATACGAGCAGTACTTC,CSAKASGGLYEQYF
many,TRBJ1-5,TRBD1,TRBV6-1,TGTGCCAGCAGCCCGGACAGGAATAGCAATCAGCCCCAGCATTTT,CASSPDRNSNQPQHF
.,TRBJ1-1,.,TRBV9,TGTGCCAGCAGCGGATATCAGGGAGGCACTGAAGCTTTCTTT,CASSGYQGGTEAFF
many,TRBJ1-2,.,TRBV20-1,TGCAGTGCTAGAGAGCCCGGGGGCGGCTACACCTTC,CSAREPGGGYTF
.,TRBJ2-4,TRBD2,TRBV4-1,TGCGCCAGCAGCCAAGACCCTCTAGCGGAAAAAAACATTCAGTACTTC,CASSQDPLAEKNIQYF
.,TRBJ2-7,.,TRBV5-1,TGCGCCAACAGCTTGGGCCCTGACTCCTACGAGCAGTACTTC,CANSLGPDSYEQYF
few,TRBJ2-5,.,TRBV20-1,TGCAGTGCTAGCCCCCTCGGGAGAGAAGAGACCCAGTACTTC,CSASPLGREETQYF
many,TRBJ2-2,.,TRBV28,TGTGCCAGCAGACTATCTCTGGGACACACGAACACCGGGGAGCTGTTTTTT,CASRLSLGHTNTGELFF
.,TRBJ2-1,TRBD1,TRBV11-2,TGTGCCAGCAGCTTAGCCGGGACAGGGGGCGCTGAGCAGTTCTTC,CASSLAGTGGAEQFF
few,TRBJ2-1,.,TRBV7-9,TGTGCCAGCAGCCCGAACTATGAGCAGTTCTTC,CASSPNYEQFF
few,TRBJ1-1,.,TRBV7-9,TGTGCCAGCACCGACAGGAACACTGAAGCTTTCTTT,CASTDRNTEAFF
many,TRBJ2-2,.,TRBV5-1,TGCGCCAGCAGCTTGGGCCTAATCGGCACCGGGGAGCTGTTTTTT,CASSLGLIGTGELFF
.,TRBJ2-1,TRBD2,TRBV11-2,TGTGCCAGCAGCTTAGCCGGGGGGTTCTACAATGAGCAGTTCTTC,CASSLAGGFYNEQFF
many,TRBJ1-2,.,TRBV19,TGTGCCAGTAGTAACAGGGATGGACGAAATGGCTACACCTTC,CASSNRDGRNGYTF
few,TRBJ1-2,TRBD1,TRBV5-1,TGCGCCAGCAGCTTGGATCCCAGGGGGCCGGGAGGCTACACCTTC,CASSLDPRGPGGYTF
many,TRBJ1-3,TRBD1,TRBV6-5,TGTGCCAGCAGCCGGGACAGCCTAGGAAACACCATATATTTT,CASSRDSLGNTIYF
many,TRBJ2-3,.,TRBV4-1,TGCGCCAGCAGCCCAGGGGAAGTCGCAGATACGCAGTATTTT,CASSPGEVADTQYF
many,TRBJ2-7,TRBD2,TRBV20-1,TGCAGTGCTAGAGAATTCGGACTAGCGGGGGAGGACGAGCAGTACTTC,CSAREFGLAGEDEQYF
few,TRBJ2-5,.,TRBV6-6,TGTGCCAGCAGTTACTGGCAAGAGACCCAGTACTTC,CASSYWQETQYF
many,TRBJ2-1,.,TRBV28,TGTGCCAGCGCCTCCGCCGGGACATTTTATGATGAGCAGTTCTTC,CASASAGTFYDEQFF
.,TRBJ2-7,TRBD2,TRBV3-1,TGTGCCAGCAGCCAAGGTATCGCGGGGGGGCCCGAGCAGTACTTC,CASSQGIAGGPEQYF
many,TRBJ2-5,.,TRBV7-7,TGTGCCAGCAGCTTGGGCTCCCTCAGAGGAGAGACCCAGTACTTC,CASSLGSLRGETQYF
few,TRBJ1-5,.,TRBV6-1,TGTGCCAGCAGTGTACATAGCAATCAGCCCCAGCATTTT,CASSVHSNQPQHF
many,TRBJ2-3,.,TRBV28,TGTGCCAGCAGCACCCTTAGAGATACGCAGTATTTT,CASSTLRDTQYF